These T cell receptor beta chains were read from a single sample in a study of T-cell memory formation after mild COVID-19. TCRdb analysed the 5' RACE reads with MiXCR anew, one entry per CDR3 protein. The sample holds fewer than 350,000 distinct CDR3 sequences; more than 15% are singletons and the top ten take 20% to 25%. Material for sequencing was PBMCs or a T cell subset sorted from them (not recorded which). The receptors derive from a man aged 18 to 29 who had mild COVID-19 (a few samples of this study predate the infection). Cell type and time point are not known. Each CDR3 is given with its conserved first and last residue. D genes are given only for firm matches. Only part of the rows carry a size: once, few, many, or a class if the clone is expanded.

d_call	j_call	v_call	clone_size	cdr3_aa	cdr3_nt
-	TRBJ2-7	TRBV5-4	many	CASSFGRGRYEQYF	TGTGCCAGCAGCTTTGGCAGGGGGAGGTACGAGCAGTACTTC
-	TRBJ2-2	TRBV5-1	-	CASSRGDRTNTGELFF	TGCGCCAGCAGCCGGGGGGACAGGACGAACACCGGGGAGCTGTTTTTT
TRBD1	TRBJ1-6	TRBV29-1	-	CSVEEDRGIGYNSPLHF	TGCAGCGTTGAAGAGGACAGGGGAATCGGCTATAATTCACCCCTCCACTTT
-	TRBJ2-1	TRBV9	-	CASSVDRQGEQFF	TGTGCCAGCAGCGTAGATCGGCAGGGTGAGCAGTTCTTC
-	TRBJ2-5	TRBV15	-	CATSRDGGFQETQYF	TGTGCCACCAGCAGAGATGGCGGATTTCAAGAGACCCAGTACTTC
TRBD2	TRBJ2-7	TRBV9	-	CASSPQFGGFSYEQYF	TGTGCCAGCAGCCCGCAGTTCGGGGGGTTCTCCTACGAGCAGTACTTC
-	TRBJ2-1	TRBV7-3	few	CASSLGRGVGEQFF	TGTGCCAGCAGCTTGGGTCGAGGGGTAGGTGAGCAGTTCTTC
-	TRBJ2-7	TRBV7-3	-	CASSLRGGVPYEQYF	TGTGCCAGCAGCCTCAGGGGGGGTGTCCCCTACGAGCAGTACTTC
-	TRBJ1-5	TRBV5-1	many	CASRPTGSSNQPQHF	TGCGCCAGCAGGCCAACAGGGTCGAGCAATCAGCCCCAGCATTTT
-	TRBJ2-6	TRBV7-3	-	CASSSGPDLDGANVLTF	TGTGCCAGCAGCTCGGGACCGGACTTGGATGGGGCCAACGTCCTGACTTTC
-	TRBJ1-5	TRBV6-2/TRBV6-3	-	CASSPGGGSYSNQPQHF	TGTGCCAGCAGCCCCGGGGGAGGCAGTTATAGCAATCAGCCCCAGCATTTT
TRBD1	TRBJ2-2	TRBV20-1	-	CSAFGQGARNTGELFF	TGCAGTGCTTTTGGACAGGGGGCGCGAAACACCGGGGAGCTGTTTTTT
TRBD1	TRBJ1-1	TRBV4-1	-	CASSQLTGMNTEAFF	TGCGCCAGCAGCCAATTGACAGGGATGAACACTGAAGCTTTCTTT
-	TRBJ1-1	TRBV7-9	-	CASSLARGRHLNTEAFF	TGTGCCAGCAGCTTAGCGCGGGGGCGCCACCTGAACACTGAAGCTTTCTTT
-	TRBJ2-3	TRBV18	few	CASSPPTGDTQYF	TGTGCCAGCTCACCCCCCACGGGGGATACGCAGTATTTT
TRBD1	TRBJ2-4	TRBV4-3	-	CASSQEGAGTGLNIQYF	TGCGCCAGCAGCCAAGAAGGGGCCGGGACAGGGTTAAACATTCAGTACTTC
-	TRBJ1-3	TRBV6-5	-	CASKKDLLSGNTIYF	TGTGCCAGCAAGAAAGACCTTCTCTCTGGAAACACCATATATTTT
TRBD1	TRBJ1-1	TRBV20-1	-	CSAPRTGGNTEAFF	TGCAGTGCCCCACGGACAGGCGGGAACACTGAAGCTTTCTTT
-	TRBJ2-5	TRBV20-1	few	CSAPGAREETQYF	TGCAGTGCCCCCGGGGCCAGGGAAGAGACCCAGTACTTC
-	TRBJ1-6	TRBV25-1	few	CASSYTDNSPLHF	TGTGCCAGCTCCTACACGGATAATTCACCCCTCCACTTT
-	TRBJ2-7	TRBV18	-	CASLPGTAENEQYF	TGTGCCAGCTTACCTGGGACCGCGGAAAACGAGCAGTACTTC
-	TRBJ2-2	TRBV6-6	-	CASSPDGYTGELFF	TGTGCCAGCAGTCCGGACGGATACACCGGGGAGCTGTTTTTT
TRBD1	TRBJ2-5	TRBV5-8	-	CASSPDRDGQETQYF	TGTGCCAGCAGCCCCGACAGGGACGGACAAGAGACCCAGTACTTC
TRBD2	TRBJ2-5	TRBV4-2	-	CASSPSAGGETQYF	TGTGCCAGCAGCCCCTCGGCGGGAGGAGAGACCCAGTACTTC
-	TRBJ1-4	TRBV3-1	-	CASSPRVFNEKLFF	TGTGCCAGCAGCCCCCGGGTCTTTAATGAAAAACTGTTTTTT
-	TRBJ2-1	TRBV12-1	few	CASSPGLERNNEQFF	TGTGCCAGCAGCCCGGGACTAGAAAGAAACAATGAGCAGTTCTTC
-	TRBJ2-6	TRBV25-1	few	CASSELSHTGSGANVLTF	TGTGCCAGCAGTGAATTGTCCCACACGGGGTCAGGGGCCAACGTCCTGACTTTC
TRBD2	TRBJ2-1	TRBV19	few	CASSDQRGDEQFF	TGTGCCAGTAGTGACCAGCGGGGGGATGAGCAGTTCTTC
TRBD2	TRBJ2-5	TRBV6-5	-	CASTSGVRETQYF	TGTGCCAGCACAAGCGGGGTCCGGGAGACCCAGTACTTC
-	TRBJ2-2	TRBV5-1	-	CASSAGILAGELFF	TGCGCCAGCAGCGCGGGAATTTTGGCCGGGGAGCTGTTTTTT
-	TRBJ2-6	TRBV7-9	-	CASGEPGLTGANVLTF	TGTGCCAGCGGGGAGCCGGGGTTGACTGGGGCCAACGTCCTGACTTTC
-	TRBJ2-1	TRBV3-1	-	CASSPTVSSYNEQFF	TGTGCCAGCAGCCCGACCGTGAGCTCCTACAATGAGCAGTTCTTC
-	TRBJ2-7	TRBV20-1	-	CSASATTGASSYEQYF	TGCAGTGCTAGCGCTACGACAGGAGCCAGCTCCTACGAGCAGTACTTC
TRBD2	TRBJ2-3	TRBV11-3	few	CASSPGGASTDTQYF	TGTGCCAGCAGCCCCGGGGGGGCTAGCACAGATACGCAGTATTTT
TRBD2	TRBJ2-2	TRBV20-1	few	CSAQPPAGGGNTGELFF	TGCAGTGCGCAGCCCCCAGCGGGGGGGGGAAACACCGGGGAGCTGTTTTTT
-	TRBJ1-2	TRBV11-1	few	CASSSRTYGYTF	TGTGCCAGCAGCTCCCGGACGTATGGCTACACCTTC
-	TRBJ2-3	TRBV3-1	few	CASSRTGASTDTQYF	TGTGCCAGCAGCCGTACCGGGGCTAGCACAGATACGCAGTATTTT
TRBD1	TRBJ1-2	TRBV9	few	CASSAEGARGYTF	TGTGCCAGCAGCGCCGAGGGGGCGCGGGGCTACACCTTC
-	TRBJ2-1	TRBV6-6	-	CASSPLGAMSEQFF	TGTGCCAGCAGTCCACTAGGGGCCATGTCTGAGCAGTTCTTC
-	TRBJ1-1	TRBV19	-	CASSYGSPSTEAFF	TGTGCCAGTAGTTACGGGTCACCAAGCACTGAAGCTTTCTTT
-	TRBJ2-1	TRBV14	few	CASSRAARGPYNEQFF	TGTGCCAGCAGCCGAGCGGCTAGAGGACCCTACAATGAGCAGTTCTTC
-	TRBJ1-5	TRBV7-8	-	CASSLVGTPGNQPQHF	TGTGCCAGCAGCCTAGTGGGGACCCCCGGCAATCAGCCCCAGCATTTT
-	TRBJ1-4	TRBV28	-	CASRVTNEKLFF	TGTGCCAGCAGGGTAACTAATGAAAAACTGTTTTTT
-	TRBJ2-1	TRBV7-9	-	CASTRYNEQFF	TGTGCCAGCACCCGATACAATGAGCAGTTCTTC
TRBD1	TRBJ1-5	TRBV6-2/TRBV6-3	-	CATGQGLNQPQHF	TGTGCCACCGGACAGGGCCTCAATCAGCCCCAGCATTTT
-	TRBJ2-3	TRBV6-5	many	CASSYADTQYF	TGTGCCAGCAGTTACGCTGATACGCAGTATTTT
TRBD2	TRBJ2-3	TRBV27	-	CASSLLAGESTDTQYF	TGTGCCAGCAGTTTACTAGCGGGGGAATCCACAGATACGCAGTATTTT
-	TRBJ2-7	TRBV5-1	few	CASSLDSNSYEQYF	TGCGCCAGCTCCCTCGACAGCAACTCCTACGAGCAGTACTTC
-	TRBJ1-1	TRBV28	few	CASSLGAGQSEAFF	TGTGCCAGCAGTTTAGGTGCGGGGCAGTCCGAGGCTTTCTTT